This T cell receptor (beta chain) was sequenced in a study of tumor-infiltrating lymphocytes in oesophageal squamous cell carcinoma. Each CDR3 protein is one row after TCRdb ran MiXCR on the PCR reads. The sample yields about 11,000 distinct CDR3 sequences, over 50% seen once. Per the germline V gene, CDR1 is SGHVS and CDR2 is FQNEAQ. V lost 0 bases, J lost 1 base, and 15 bases lay in between. This CDR3 contains 17 residues. V gene TRBV7-8 combines with J gene TRBJ2-5, with D perhaps given as TRBD1 or TRBD2 (5 bases each). This TCR derives from a male donor with esophageal squamous cell carcinoma. The sample consisted of esophageal tumor tissue. This CDR3 is CASSLAVNSGSQETQYF. CDR3 DNA: TGTGCCAGCAGCTTAGCGGTCAATTCAGGGAGCCAAGAGACCCAGTACTTC.